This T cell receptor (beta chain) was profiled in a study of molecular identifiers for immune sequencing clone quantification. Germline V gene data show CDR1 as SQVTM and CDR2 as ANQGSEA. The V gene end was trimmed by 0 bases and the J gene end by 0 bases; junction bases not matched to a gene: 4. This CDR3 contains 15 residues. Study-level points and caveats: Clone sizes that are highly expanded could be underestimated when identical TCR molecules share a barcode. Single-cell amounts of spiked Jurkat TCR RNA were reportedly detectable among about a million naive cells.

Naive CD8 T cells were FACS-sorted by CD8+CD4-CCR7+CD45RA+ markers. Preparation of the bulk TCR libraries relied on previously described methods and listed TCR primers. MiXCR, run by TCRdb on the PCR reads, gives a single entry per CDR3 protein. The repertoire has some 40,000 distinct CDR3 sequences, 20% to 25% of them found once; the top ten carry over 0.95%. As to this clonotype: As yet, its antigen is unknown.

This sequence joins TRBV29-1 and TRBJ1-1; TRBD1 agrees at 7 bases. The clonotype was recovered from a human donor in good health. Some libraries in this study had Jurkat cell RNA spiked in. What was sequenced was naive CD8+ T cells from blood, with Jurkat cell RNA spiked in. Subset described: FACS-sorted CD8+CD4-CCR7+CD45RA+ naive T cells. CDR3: CSVEDGDRMNTEAFF. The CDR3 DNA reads TGCAGCGTTGAAGACGGGGACAGAATGAACACTGAAGCTTTCTTT.